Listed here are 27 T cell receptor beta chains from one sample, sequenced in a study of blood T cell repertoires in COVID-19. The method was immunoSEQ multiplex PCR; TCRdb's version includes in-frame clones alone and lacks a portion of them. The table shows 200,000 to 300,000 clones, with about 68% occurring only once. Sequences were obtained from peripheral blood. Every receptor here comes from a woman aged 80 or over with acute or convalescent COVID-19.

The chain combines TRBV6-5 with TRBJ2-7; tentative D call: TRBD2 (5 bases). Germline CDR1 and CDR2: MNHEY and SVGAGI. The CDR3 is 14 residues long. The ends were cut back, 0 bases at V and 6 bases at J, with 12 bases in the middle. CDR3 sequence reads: CASSYSKRAGEQYF. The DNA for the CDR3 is TGTGCCAGCAGTTACTCGAAGAGGGCTGGCGAGCAGTACTTC.

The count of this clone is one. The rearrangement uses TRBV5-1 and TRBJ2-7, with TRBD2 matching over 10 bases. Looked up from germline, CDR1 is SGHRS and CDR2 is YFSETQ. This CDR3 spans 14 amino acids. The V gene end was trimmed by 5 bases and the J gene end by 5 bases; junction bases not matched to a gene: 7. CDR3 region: CASRPLAGENEQYF. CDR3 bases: TGCGCCAGCAGACCCCTAGCGGGAGAAAACGAGCAGTACTTC.

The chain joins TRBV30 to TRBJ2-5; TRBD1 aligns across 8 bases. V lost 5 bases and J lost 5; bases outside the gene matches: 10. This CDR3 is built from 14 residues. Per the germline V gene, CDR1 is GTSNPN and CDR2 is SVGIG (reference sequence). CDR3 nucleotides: TGTGCCTGGGTCCACAGGGGGGTGGGTGAGACCCAGTACTTC. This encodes CAWVHRGVGETQYF.

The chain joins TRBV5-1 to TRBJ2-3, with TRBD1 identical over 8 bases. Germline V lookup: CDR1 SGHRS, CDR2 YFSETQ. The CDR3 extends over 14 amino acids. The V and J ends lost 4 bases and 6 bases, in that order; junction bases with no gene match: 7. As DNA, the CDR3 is TGCGCCAGCAGCCCGACAGGGGCTTTTGATACGCAGTATTTT. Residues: CASSPTGAFDTQYF.

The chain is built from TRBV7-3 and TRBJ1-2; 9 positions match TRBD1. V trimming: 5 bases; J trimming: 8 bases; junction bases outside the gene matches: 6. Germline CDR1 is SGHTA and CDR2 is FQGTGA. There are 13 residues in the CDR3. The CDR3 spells CASSPGQGVGYTF. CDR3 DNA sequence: TGTGCCAGCAGCCCGGGACAGGGAGTAGGCTACACCTTC.

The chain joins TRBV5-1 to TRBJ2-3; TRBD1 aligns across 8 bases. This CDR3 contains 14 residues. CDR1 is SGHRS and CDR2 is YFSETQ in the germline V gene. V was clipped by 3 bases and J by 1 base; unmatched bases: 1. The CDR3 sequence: CASSSGQGTDTQYF. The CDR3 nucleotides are TGCGCCAGCAGCTCGGGACAGGGCACAGATACGCAGTATTTT. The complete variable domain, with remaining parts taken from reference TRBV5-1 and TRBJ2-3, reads KAGVTQTPRYLIKTRGQQVTLSCSPISGHRSVSWYQQTPGQGLQFLFEYFSETQRNKGNFPGRFSGRQFSNSRSEMNVSTLELGDSALYLCASSSGQGTDTQYFGPGTRLTVL.

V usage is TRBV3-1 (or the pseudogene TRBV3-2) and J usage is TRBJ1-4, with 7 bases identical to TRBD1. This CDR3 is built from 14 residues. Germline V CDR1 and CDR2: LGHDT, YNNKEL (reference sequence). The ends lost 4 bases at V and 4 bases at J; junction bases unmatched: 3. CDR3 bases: TGTGCCAGCAGCCTCAGGGGGAGTAATGAAAAACTGTTTTTT. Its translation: CASSLRGSNEKLFF.

In DNA, the CDR3 is TGTGCCAGCAGTTACTTGCAGGGTTCGGGTGAGCAGTACTTC. Translation: CASSYLQGSGEQYF. This chain connects TRBV6-2 or TRBV6-3 to TRBJ2-7; TRBD1 is a possible D gene (5 bases). Trimming cost V 1 base and J 7 bases, with 14 bases left between them. The CDR3 runs 14 residues. Per germline, CDR1 MNHEY and CDR2 SVGEGT.

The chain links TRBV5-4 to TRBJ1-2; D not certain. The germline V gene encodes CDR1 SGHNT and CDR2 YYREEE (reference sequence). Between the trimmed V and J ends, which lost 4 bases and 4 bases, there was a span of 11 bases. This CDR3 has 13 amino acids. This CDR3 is CASSVAGPYGYTF. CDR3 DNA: TGTGCCAGCAGCGTCGCTGGCCCCTATGGCTACACCTTC.

The DNA of the CDR3 is TGTGCCAGCAGCTTGGAACCAGGTAGCTACGAGCAGTACTTC. Encoded protein: CASSLEPGSYEQYF. This rearrangement joins TRBV5-8 to TRBJ2-7; no reliable D call. The CDR3 length is 14 residues. V gave up 0 bases and J gave up 3 bases, with 10 bases separating them. Germline V gene lookup returns CDR1 SGHTS and CDR2 YDEGEE. The full variable domain, rest sourced from reference TRBV5-8 and TRBJ2-7, is EAGVTQSPTHLIKTRGQQATLRCSPISGHTSVYWYQQALGLGLQFLLWYDEGEERNRGNFPPRFSGRQFPNYSSELNVNALELEDSALYLCASSLEPGSYEQYFGPGTRLTVT.

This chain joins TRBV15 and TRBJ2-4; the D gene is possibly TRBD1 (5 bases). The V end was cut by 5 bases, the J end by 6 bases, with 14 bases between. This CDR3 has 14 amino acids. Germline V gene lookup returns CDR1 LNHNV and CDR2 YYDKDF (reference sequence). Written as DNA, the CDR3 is TGTGCCACCAGCCTTAGGGGCGTAGGAAACATTCAGTACTTC. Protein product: CATSLRGVGNIQYF.

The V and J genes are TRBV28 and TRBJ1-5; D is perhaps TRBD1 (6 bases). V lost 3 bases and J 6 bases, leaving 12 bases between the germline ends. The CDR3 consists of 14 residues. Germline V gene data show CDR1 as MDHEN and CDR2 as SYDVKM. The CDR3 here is CASSFWRGPQPQHF. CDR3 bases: TGTGCCAGCAGTTTCTGGCGGGGGCCTCAGCCCCAGCATTTT. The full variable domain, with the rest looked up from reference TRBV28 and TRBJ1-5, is DVKVTQSSRYLVKRTGEKVFLECVQDMDHENMFWYRQDPGLGLRLIYFSYDVKMKEKGDIPEGYSVSREKKERFSLILESASTNQTSMYLCASSFWRGPQPQHFGDGTRLSIL.

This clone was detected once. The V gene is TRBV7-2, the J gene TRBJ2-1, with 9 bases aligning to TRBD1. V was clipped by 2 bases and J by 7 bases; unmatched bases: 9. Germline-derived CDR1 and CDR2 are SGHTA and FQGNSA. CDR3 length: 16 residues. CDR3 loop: CASSLFGQGSSNEQFF. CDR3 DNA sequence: TGTGCCAGCAGCTTATTCGGACAGGGGTCCTCTAATGAGCAGTTCTTC.

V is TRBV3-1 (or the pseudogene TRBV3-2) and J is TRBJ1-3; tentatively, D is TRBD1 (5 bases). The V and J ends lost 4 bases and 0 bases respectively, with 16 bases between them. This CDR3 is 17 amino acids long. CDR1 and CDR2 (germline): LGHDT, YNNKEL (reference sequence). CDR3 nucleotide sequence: TGTGCCAGCAGCCCACGACAGTACCTTTTCTCTGGAAACACCATATATTTT. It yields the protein CASSPRQYLFSGNTIYF.

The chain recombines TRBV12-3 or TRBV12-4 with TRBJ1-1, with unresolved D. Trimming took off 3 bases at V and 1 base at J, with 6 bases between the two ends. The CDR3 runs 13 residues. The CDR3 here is CASSLAWNTEAFF. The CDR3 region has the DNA TGTGCCAGCAGTTTGGCCTGGAACACTGAAGCTTTCTTT.

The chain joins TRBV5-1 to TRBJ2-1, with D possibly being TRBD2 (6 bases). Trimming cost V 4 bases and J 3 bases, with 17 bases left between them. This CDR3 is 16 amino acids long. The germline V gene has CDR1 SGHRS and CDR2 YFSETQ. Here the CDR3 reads CASSPSAGTGYNEQFF. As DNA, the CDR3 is TGCGCCAGCAGCCCCTCGGCCGGGACTGGCTACAATGAGCAGTTCTTC. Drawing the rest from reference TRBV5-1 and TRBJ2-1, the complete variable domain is KAGVTQTPRYLIKTRGQQVTLSCSPISGHRSVSWYQQTPGQGLQFLFEYFSETQRNKGNFPGRFSGRQFSNSRSEMNVSTLELGDSALYLCASSPSAGTGYNEQFFGPGTRLTVL.

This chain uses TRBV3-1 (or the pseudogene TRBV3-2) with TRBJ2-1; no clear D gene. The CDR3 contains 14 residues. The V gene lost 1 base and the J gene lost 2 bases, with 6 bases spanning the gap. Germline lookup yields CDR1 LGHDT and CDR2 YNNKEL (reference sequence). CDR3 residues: CASSQAGTYNEQFF. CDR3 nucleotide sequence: TGTGCCAGCAGCCAAGCAGGTACCTACAATGAGCAGTTCTTC.

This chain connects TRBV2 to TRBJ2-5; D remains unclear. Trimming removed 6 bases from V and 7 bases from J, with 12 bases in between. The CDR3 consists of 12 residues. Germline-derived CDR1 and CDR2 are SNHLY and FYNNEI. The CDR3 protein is CASSLGLGTQYF. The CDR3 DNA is TGTGCCAGCAGCCTGGGCCTTGGGACCCAGTACTTC.

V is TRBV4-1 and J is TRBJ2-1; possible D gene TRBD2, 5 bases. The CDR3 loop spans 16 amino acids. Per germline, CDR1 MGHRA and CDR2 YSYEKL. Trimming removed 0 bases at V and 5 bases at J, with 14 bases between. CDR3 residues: CASSQDRIASNNEQFF. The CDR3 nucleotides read TGCGCCAGCAGCCAAGATAGAATAGCGTCCAACAATGAGCAGTTCTTC.

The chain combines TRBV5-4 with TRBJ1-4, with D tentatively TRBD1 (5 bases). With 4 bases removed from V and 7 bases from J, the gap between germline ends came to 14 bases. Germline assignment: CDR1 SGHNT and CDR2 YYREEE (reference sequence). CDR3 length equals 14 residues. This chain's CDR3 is CASSLGGASEKLFF. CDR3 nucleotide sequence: TGTGCCAGCAGCCTTGGAGGGGCTAGTGAAAAACTGTTTTTT.

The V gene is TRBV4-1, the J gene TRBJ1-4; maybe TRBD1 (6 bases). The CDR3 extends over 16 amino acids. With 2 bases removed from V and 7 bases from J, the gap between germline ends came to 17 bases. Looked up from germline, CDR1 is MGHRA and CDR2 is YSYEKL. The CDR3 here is CASSQTAAGVGEKLFF. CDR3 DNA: TGCGCCAGCAGCCAAACCGCCGCAGGGGTAGGTGAAAAACTGTTTTTT.

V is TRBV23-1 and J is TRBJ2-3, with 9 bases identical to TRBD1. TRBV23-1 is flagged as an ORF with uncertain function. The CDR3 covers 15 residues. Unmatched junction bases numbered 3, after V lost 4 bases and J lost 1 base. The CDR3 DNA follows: TGCGCCAGCAGTCGGAGGGACAGGGGCACAGATACGCAGTATTTT. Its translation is CASSRRDRGTDTQYF.

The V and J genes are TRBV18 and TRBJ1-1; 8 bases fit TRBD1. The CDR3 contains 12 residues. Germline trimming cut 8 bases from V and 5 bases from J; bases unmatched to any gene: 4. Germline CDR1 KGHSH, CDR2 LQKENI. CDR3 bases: TGTGCCAGCACGCAGGGGGCGACTGAAGCTTTCTTT. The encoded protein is CASTQGATEAFF.

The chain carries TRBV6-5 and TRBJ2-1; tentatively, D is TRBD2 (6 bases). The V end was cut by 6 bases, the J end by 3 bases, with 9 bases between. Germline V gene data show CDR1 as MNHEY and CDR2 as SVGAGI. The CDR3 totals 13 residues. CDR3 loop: CASRGDFYNEQFF. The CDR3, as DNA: TGTGCCAGCAGGGGGGACTTCTACAATGAGCAGTTCTTC.

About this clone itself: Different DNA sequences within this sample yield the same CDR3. CDR3 in amino acids: CASSLGRGPYEQYF. The CDR3 region has the DNA TGTGCCAGCAGCTTAGGGAGGGGACCCTACGAGCAGTACTTC. This chain links TRBV11-2 with TRBJ2-7, with TRBD2 as a possible D gene (6 bases). This CDR3 is built from 14 residues. Deletions cut 1 base from V and 2 bases from J, with 9 bases between. Germline V CDR1 and CDR2: SGHAT, FQNNGV.

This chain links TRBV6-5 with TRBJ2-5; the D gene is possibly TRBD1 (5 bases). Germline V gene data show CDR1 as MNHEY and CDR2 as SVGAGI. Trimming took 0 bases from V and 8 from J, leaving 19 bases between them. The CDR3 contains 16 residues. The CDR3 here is CASSYSSGAAGDTQYF. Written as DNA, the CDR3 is TGTGCCAGCAGTTACTCGAGTGGGGCGGCCGGAGATACCCAGTACTTC.

CDR3 sequence (DNA): TGTGCCAGCAGCAAAGGTGCAGGGGGATCTTCCTACGAGCAGTACTTC. Amino acids: CASSKGAGGSSYEQYF. The chain combines TRBV21-1 with TRBJ2-7; the D segment call TRBD1 is taken from the table without a DNA check. TRBV21-1 is recorded as a pseudogene. This CDR3 spans 16 amino acids.